The rows below give T cell receptor beta chains drawn from one sample of a study of shared clonotypes between healthy human individuals. Method: immunoSEQ multiplex PCR; TCRdb's copy keeps in-frame clones and lacks some. The data show roughly 1 million clones, 75% seen once. Specimen: memory CD4+ T cells sorted from blood. These TCRs come from a man aged 18-30 years in good health. CDR3s include the opening cysteine and the closing phenylalanine or tryptophan. The D gene is left open where the match is weak. Clone size, where shown, is once, few, many, or a class for clones that have expanded.

j_call | clone_size | v_call | d_call | cdr3_aa | cdr3_nt
TRBJ2-1 | . | TRBV10-3 | TRBD2 | CAISVWLAGGSSVNEQFF | TGTGCCATCAGTGTCTGGCTAGCGGGAGGATCGTCCGTAAATGAGCAGTTCTTC
TRBJ1-1 | . | TRBV6-5 | . | CASSPTENTEAFF | TGTGCCAGCAGCCCTACAGAGAACACTGAAGCTTTCTTT
TRBJ1-3 | . | TRBV6-5 | . | CASSTSTVSGNTIYF | TGTGCCAGCAGTACCTCGACAGTCTCTGGAAACACCATATATTTT
TRBJ1-1 | . | TRBV5-1 | . | CASRLLDSGGEAFF | TGCGCCAGCAGACTACTTGACAGTGGGGGTGAAGCTTTCTTT
TRBJ1-4 | . | TRBV7-2 | . | CASSLGGGEKLFF | TGTGCCAGCAGCTTAGGGGGAGGAGAAAAACTGTTTTTT
TRBJ2-3 | once | TRBV25-1 | TRBD2 | CASSEYPIAGANLHTQYF | TGTGCCAGCAGTGAATACCCCATAGCGGGGGCCAACCTACATACGCAGTATTTT
TRBJ1-4 | . | TRBV2 | . | CASSEYALTNEKLFF | TGTGCCAGCAGTGAATATGCTTTAACTAATGAAAAACTGTTTTTT
TRBJ2-7 | few | TRBV7-9 | TRBD1 | CASSSRQGLEQYF | TGTGCCAGCAGCTCGCGACAGGGCCTGGAGCAGTACTTC
TRBJ2-7 | . | TRBV5-5 | TRBD2 | CASSLLAGGFEQYF | TGTGCCAGCAGCCTGCTTGCGGGGGGCTTTGAGCAGTACTTC
TRBJ1-2 | . | TRBV30 | TRBD1 | CAWSVQGKGGYTF | TGTGCCTGGAGTGTACAGGGGAAGGGCGGCTACACCTTC
TRBJ2-1 | few | TRBV20-1 | . | CSPWVNEQFF | TGCAGTCCTTGGGTCAATGAGCAGTTCTTC
TRBJ2-4 | . | TRBV6-5 | . | CASSSPSLAKNIQYF | TGTGCCAGCAGTTCGCCTAGCTTAGCCAAAAACATTCAGTACTTC
TRBJ2-7 | few | TRBV10-1 | TRBD1 | CASCRDRVHEQYF | TGCGCCAGTTGCCGGGACAGGGTCCACGAGCAGTACTTC
TRBJ1-1 | once | TRBV18 | . | CASSPRQQNTEAFF | TGTGCCAGCTCACCACGGCAGCAGAACACTGAAGCTTTCTTT
TRBJ1-1 | . | TRBV6-1 | . | CASSERGWFTEAFF | TGTGCCAGCAGTGAAAGGGGGTGGTTCACTGAAGCTTTCTTT
TRBJ2-3 | once | TRBV27 | TRBD1 | CASSLRRDRGPDTQYF | TGTGCCAGCAGTCTCCGCCGGGACAGGGGACCAGATACGCAGTATTTT
TRBJ1-3 | . | TRBV15 | . | CATSREGGYGNTIYF | TGTGCCACCAGCAGAGAAGGGGGTTATGGAAACACCATATATTTT
TRBJ2-5 | . | TRBV20-1 | . | CSASSGETQYF | TGCAGTGCTAGCAGTGGGGAGACCCAGTACTTC
TRBJ1-3 | . | TRBV7-2 | . | CASSLRGSSGNTIYF | TGTGCCAGCAGCTTACGGGGGTCGTCTGGAAACACCATATATTTT
TRBJ1-5 | . | TRBV5-8 | . | CASSIRDTNSNQPQHF | TGTGCCAGCAGCATCCGGGACACTAATAGCAATCAGCCCCAGCATTTT
TRBJ2-7 | . | TRBV2 | . | CASIAGLASYEQYF | TGTGCCAGCATTGCGGGACTCGCGTCCTACGAGCAGTACTTC
TRBJ1-1 | . | TRBV2 | . | CASSVIAGFDTEAFF | TGTGCCAGCAGTGTAATCGCAGGGTTCGACACTGAAGCTTTCTTT
TRBJ2-7 | few | TRBV28 | . | CASTLRPETYEQYF | TGTGCCAGCACCCTGCGGCCGGAGACCTACGAGCAGTACTTC
TRBJ1-4 | . | TRBV2 | . | CASRETGAANEKLFF | TGTGCCAGCAGGGAAACAGGCGCAGCTAATGAAAAACTGTTTTTT